The 12 T cell receptor beta chains below all came from one sample that was sequenced in a study of shared clonotypes between healthy human individuals (dated by TCRdb to 2020 to 2021). Receptor libraries were prepared by the immunoSEQ multiplex PCR assay. This immuneACCESS table, as held by TCRdb, lists in-frame sequences with V and J called but not all clones. Of the missing ones, under half trace to an unresolved V gene in checked studies; the others have no known cause. The sample profile shows fewer than 550,000 clones; about 79% of them were found once. Of the sample, around 12% falls within the top ten clones. Sequencing input: PBMCs. Source of these receptors: a middle-aged woman in good health. Some clones in this sample may be carry-over from other donors' samples.

The rearrangement links TRBV2 to TRBJ1-2; 7 positions agree with TRBD1. Germline CDR1 is SNHLY and CDR2 is FYNNEI. Unmatched junction bases numbered 1, after V lost 3 bases and J lost 3 bases. The CDR3 is made up of 13 amino acids. The CDR3 DNA reads TGTGCCAGCAGTGAGGGACAGCACTATGGCTACACCTTC. Translating it yields CASSEGQHYGYTF.

The chain recombines TRBV6-4 with TRBJ2-2; tentatively, D is TRBD2 (6 bases). V was shortened by 5 bases and J by 1 base, with 8 bases between the two germline ends. The CDR3 length is 14 residues. Germline lookup yields CDR1 MRHNA and CDR2 SNTAGT. The CDR3 region is CASSSEGNTGELFF. DNA for the CDR3: TGTGCCAGCAGTTCGGAGGGGAACACCGGGGAGCTGTTTTTT.

The V call is TRBV11-2, the J call TRBJ2-2; unclear D gene. The germline CDR1 and CDR2 sequences are SGHAT and FQNNGV. This CDR3 comprises 14 residues. V was clipped by 7 bases and J by 2 bases, with 11 bases between them. CDR3 sequence: CASTRGPNTGELFF. CDR3 bases: TGTGCCAGCACACGCGGACCTAACACCGGGGAGCTGTTTTTT.

J is TRBJ2-5 and V is TRBV19, with D maybe TRBD1 (6 bases). V dropped 4 bases and J dropped 2 bases, with 17 bases sitting between them. There are 16 residues in the CDR3. CDR1 is LNHDA, CDR2 SQIVND, per germline (reference sequence). The CDR3 DNA follows: TGTGCCAGTAGTAATTACAGGGAAAGGGGGCAAGAGACCCAGTACTTC. This gives the protein CASSNYRERGQETQYF.

The chain is built from TRBV5-4 and TRBJ2-3; a possible D gene is TRBD1 (5 bases). The CDR3 contains 11 residues. CDR1 and CDR2 (germline): SGHNT, YYREEE (reference sequence). V lost 7 bases to trimming and J lost 2 bases, with 5 bases between them. CDR3 loop: CASGATDTQYF. CDR3 coding DNA: TGTGCCAGCGGGGCCACAGATACGCAGTATTTT.

CDR3 sequence: CASSRGPYGYTF. CDR3 DNA sequence: TGTGCCAGCAGCAGGGGGCCCTATGGCTACACCTTC. The chain uses TRBV28 and TRBJ1-2, with 8 nucleotides matching TRBD1. With V trimmed by 6 bases and J by 4 bases, 1 base remained unmatched. The length of the CDR3 is 12 residues. CDR1 is MDHEN and CDR2 is SYDVKM in the germline V gene.

This rearrangement joins TRBV10-1 to TRBJ2-1, with 10 bases fitting TRBD2. Germline CDR1 and CDR2: WNHNN and SYGVQD (reference sequence). CDR3 length: 14 residues. The V segment lost 6 bases and the J segment 3 bases; nucleotides outside the gene matches: 2. This CDR3 reads CASSGTSDYNEQFF. CDR3 nucleotide sequence: TGCGCCAGCAGCGGGACTAGCGACTACAATGAGCAGTTCTTC.

The chain links TRBV30 to TRBJ2-3; maybe TRBD1 (5 bases). Trimming took off 0 bases at V and 5 bases at J, with 15 bases between the two ends. Germline-derived CDR1 and CDR2 are GTSNPN and SVGIG (reference sequence). This CDR3 is 15 amino acids long. CDR3 loop: CAWSVLSRVGDTQYF. In DNA form, the CDR3 reads TGTGCCTGGAGTGTTCTTTCCAGGGTGGGAGATACGCAGTATTTT.

The rearrangement uses TRBV6-5 and TRBJ2-5; D not certain. The end of the DNA is better explained by TRBJ2-7, so the J call may be wrong. The CDR3 runs to 14 residues. The germline V gene has CDR1 MNHEY and CDR2 SVGAGI. In DNA form, the CDR3 reads TGTGCCAGCAGTTACTCGGTCCCGGACTACGAGCAGTACTTC. Translation: CASSYSVPDYEQYF.

This clone has only one observation. The chain joins TRBV5-1 to TRBJ2-6; 8 nucleotides agree with TRBD1. The CDR3 has 18 amino acids. Germline CDR1 and CDR2: SGHRS and YFSETQ. J lost 0 bases, V lost 0 bases, and 5 bases had no gene match. The CDR3, as DNA: TGCGCCAGCAGCTTGGCCCCAGGGGGCTTCTCTGGGGCCAACGTCCTGACTTTC. The encoded protein is CASSLAPGGFSGANVLTF.

The chain uses TRBV2 and TRBJ2-3; tentative D call: TRBD1 (5 bases). The CDR3 spans 15 residues. Trimming shortened V by 3 bases and J by 4 bases, and 14 bases separated the two germline ends. Germline CDR1 SNHLY, CDR2 FYNNEI. The CDR3: CASSELQATADTQYF. CDR3 bases: TGTGCCAGCAGTGAGCTACAGGCTACCGCAGATACGCAGTATTTT.

This clone was found once. The gene calls are TRBV20-1 and TRBJ2-1; no firm D call. This CDR3 is 11 amino acids long. Germline CDR1 reads DFQATT; CDR2 reads SNEGSKA (reference sequence). V lost 0 bases and J lost 10, with 7 bases in between. The CDR3 sequence is CSARDGPEQFF. As DNA, the CDR3 is TGCAGTGCTAGAGATGGCCCAGAGCAGTTCTTC.